The T cell receptor (beta chain) under discussion was sequenced for a study of response to subunit inactivated influenza vaccine. This CDR3 contains 13 residues. Germline CDR1 reads MNHEY; CDR2 reads SVGEGT. Deletions cut 2 bases from V and 1 base from J, with 6 bases between. TCRdb re-derived calls from the RT-PCR reads in MiXCR, one entry per CDR3 protein. The table lists 530,000 or so distinct CDR3 sequences, less than 15% of them singletons. This sequence joins TRBV6-2 or TRBV6-3 and TRBJ2-7, with unresolved D. The sequencing here drew on PBMCs from blood, taken roughly 12 days after vaccination. The TCR comes from a man aged 50-60 years who received an inactivated influenza vaccine. Written as DNA, the CDR3 is TGTGCCAGCAGTTACGCGGTTTCCTACGAGCAGTACTTC. Protein product: CASSYAVSYEQYF.